This record concerns one TCR beta chain sequence. What it recognizes is unknown. The entry originates in a study of CD8 T cells in ankylosing spondylitis. Whole-study results and caveats: Blood of patients with ankylosing spondylitis appeared to be characterized by a TCR beta motif of 8 or 9 highly homologous variants.

V gave up 3 bases and J gave up 7 bases, with 15 bases separating them. This CDR3 region has 15 residues. Germline values: CDR1 SEHNR, CDR2 FQNEAQ (reference sequence). Each CDR3 protein is one row after TCRdb ran MiXCR on the 5' RACE reads. The sample consists of around 890,000 distinct CDR3 sequences, about 10% of them appearing once. The sample was blood, either unsorted or a sorted T cell fraction (not recorded which). The clonotype was recovered from a male donor with ankylosing spondylitis. The gene calls are TRBV7-9 and TRBJ1-4; maybe TRBD1 (6 bases). The CDR3 loop is CASSLGGPSSEKLFF. The CDR3 nucleotides are TGTGCCAGCAGCTTGGGGGGGCCTAGCAGTGAAAAACTGTTTTTT.